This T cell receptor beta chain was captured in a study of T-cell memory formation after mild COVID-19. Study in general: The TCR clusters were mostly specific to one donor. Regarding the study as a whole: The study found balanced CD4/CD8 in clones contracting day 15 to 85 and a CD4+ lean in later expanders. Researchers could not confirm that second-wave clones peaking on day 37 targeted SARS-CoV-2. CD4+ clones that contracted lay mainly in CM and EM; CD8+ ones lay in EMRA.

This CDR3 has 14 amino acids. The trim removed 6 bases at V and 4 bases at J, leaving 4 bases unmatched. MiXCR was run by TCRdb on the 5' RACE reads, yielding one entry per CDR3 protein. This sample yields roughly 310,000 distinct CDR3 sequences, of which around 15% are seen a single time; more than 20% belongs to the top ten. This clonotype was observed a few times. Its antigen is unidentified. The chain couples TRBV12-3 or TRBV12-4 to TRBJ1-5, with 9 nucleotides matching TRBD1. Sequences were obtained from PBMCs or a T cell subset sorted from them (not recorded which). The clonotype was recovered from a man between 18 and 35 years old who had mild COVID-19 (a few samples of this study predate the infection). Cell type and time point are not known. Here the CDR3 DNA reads TGTGCCAGCAGACCGACAGGGGGGAATCAGCCCCAGCATTTT. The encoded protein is CASRPTGGNQPQHF.